This TCR beta chain was found in a study of molecular identifiers for immune sequencing clone quantification. Libraries of bulk TCR were made by previously described methods (with listed TCR primers). TCRdb itself ran the PCR reads through MiXCR, one entry per CDR3 protein. The repertoire includes under 600,000 distinct CDR3 sequences, 25% of them detected once, and around 0.79% sits in the top ten. There are 14 residues in the CDR3. Germline loops: CDR1 MGHRA, CDR2 YSYEKL. It was from 20,000 to 1,000,000 sorted cells, with 10%, 30% or 50% RNA, that naive CD8 libraries came. CD8+CD4-CCR7+CD45RA+ cells were sorted as naive CD8 T cells. This clonotype has only one observation. This may stem from a read error, because a much larger clone lies one nucleotide away.

V and J are TRBV4-1 and TRBJ1-1, with no clear D. Material: naive CD8+ T cells from blood, with Jurkat cell RNA spiked in. Subset given: FACS-sorted CD8+CD4-CCR7+CD45RA+ naive T cells. The source is a human donor in good health. Some libraries in this study had Jurkat cell RNA spiked in. CDR3 nucleotide sequence: TGCGCCAGCCGCCAAGCCTTCCAGAACACTGAAGCTTTCTTT. Its translation is CASRQAFQNTEAFF.